This is a list of T cell receptor beta chains from one sample in a study of technical replicates of blood from four donors. Repertoires were generated with immunoSEQ multiplex PCR, while TCRdb's copy carries only in-frame clones and drops some. The sample lists about 70,000 clones; nearly 98% were seen once. The sequencing sample was made of T cells isolated from PBMCs. Every receptor here comes from a human donor in good health. The CDR3 runs from the conserved cysteine through the conserved F or W. The order of the fields is V gene, CDR3 length, clone size, J gene, D gene, CDR3 DNA, CDR3 protein. D genes are given only for firm matches. Clone sizes are given selectively: once, few, many, or a class where the clone is expanded.

TRBV12-2,14,.,TRBJ2-5,.,TGTGCAAGTCGCTTATATCCGGTCCAAGAGACCCAGTACTTC,CASRLYPVQETQYF
TRBV7-9,14,.,TRBJ2-7,TRBD1,TGTGCCAGCAGCTGGGACAGCCCTACCTACGAGCAGTACTTC,CASSWDSPTYEQYF
TRBV27,13,.,TRBJ1-2,TRBD1,TGTGCCAGCAGAGGACAGGGGAACTATGGCTACACCTTC,CASRGQGNYGYTF
TRBV7-3,15,.,TRBJ2-7,TRBD1,TGTGCCAGCAGCCCTGACAGGGTTCCTCCCTACGAGCAGTACTTC,CASSPDRVPPYEQYF
TRBV11-2,19,.,TRBJ2-7,TRBD2,TGTGCCAGCAGCTTAGGGAGTAGCTCCCGACTAGCGGGATCCTACGAGCAGTACTTC,CASSLGSSSRLAGSYEQYF
TRBV20-1,11,.,TRBJ1-2,.,TGCAGTGCTAGGGCAGGGGAGGGCTACACCTTC,CSARAGEGYTF
TRBV30,13,.,TRBJ2-2,.,TGTGCCTGGCGATTGGGGGCCACCGGGGAGCTGTTTTTT,CAWRLGATGELFF
TRBV11-2,15,.,TRBJ1-1,.,TGTGCCAGCAGCTTAGATGCGGGGGGGAACACTGAAGCTTTCTTT,CASSLDAGGNTEAFF
TRBV28,14,.,TRBJ2-7,.,TGTGCCAGCAGTTTCCAGGGGATCACAGGCGAGCAGTACTTC,CASSFQGITGEQYF
TRBV5-1,13,.,TRBJ2-7,.,TGCGCCAGCAGCTTAAACAAGAACTACGAGCAGTACTTC,CASSLNKNYEQYF
TRBV28,14,.,TRBJ2-5,.,TGTGCCAGCACCTCGTTGGCCCTAGGAGAGACCCAGTACTTC,CASTSLALGETQYF
TRBV25-1,14,once,TRBJ1-5,TRBD1,TGTGCCAGCTCGGCTCAGGGGGGTAGTCAGCCCCAGCATTTT,CASSAQGGSQPQHF
TRBV13,15,few,TRBJ2-1,.,TGTGCCAGCAGGTCTAGCGCGAGCTCCTACAATGAGCAGTTCTTC,CASRSSASSYNEQFF
TRBV23-1,18,.,TRBJ2-4,TRBD2,TGCGCCAGCAGCCCTGATGGACTAGCGGGACTAGCCAAAAACATTCAGTACTTC,CASSPDGLAGLAKNIQYF
TRBV28,14,.,TRBJ2-7,.,TGTGCCAGCAGTCAACTGGACAACTCCTACGAGCAGTACTTC,CASSQLDNSYEQYF
TRBV6-1,14,.,TRBJ1-2,.,TGTGCCAGCAGTGAATTCTTCGGTGACTATGGCTACACCTTC,CASSEFFGDYGYTF
TRBV7-3,15,.,TRBJ2-2,TRBD2,TGTGCCAGCAGCTTACAGCGGGGGGGCTCCGGGGAGCTGTTTTTT,CASSLQRGGSGELFF
TRBV6-5,14,.,TRBJ2-7,TRBD1,TGTGCCAGCAGCACAGCGGGACAGGGATACGAGCAGTACTTC,CASSTAGQGYEQYF
TRBV10-3,14,.,TRBJ1-1,.,TGTGCCATCAGCGGGGAGAGCGGGGACACTGAAGCTTTCTTT,CAISGESGDTEAFF
TRBV13,13,.,TRBJ1-1,.,TGTGCCAGCAGCTTAGGCCTGAAGCCTGAAGCTTTCTTT,CASSLGLKPEAFF
TRBV9,16,.,TRBJ2-7,.,TGTGCCAGCAGCCCTAGGAGGACAGCCATTCAGGGCGAGCAGTACTTC,CASSPRRTAIQGEQYF
TRBV28,13,.,TRBJ2-7,.,TGTGCCAGCAGTGTACAGGGTCGCCACGAGCAGTACTTC,CASSVQGRHEQYF
TRBV6-5,16,once,TRBJ2-7,TRBD1,TGTGCCAGCAGTTACTTGGAGGGACAGGGATACTACGAGCAGTACTTC,CASSYLEGQGYYEQYF
TRBV5-4,17,.,TRBJ1-2,TRBD1,TGTGCCAGCAGCTTGTCTGACGTATTGGGACAGGGGTATGGCTACACCTTC,CASSLSDVLGQGYGYTF
TRBV15,14,.,TRBJ2-7,.,TGTGCCACCACCGGGGGTGTTTTGGTCCTCGAGCAGTACTTC,CATTGGVLVLEQYF
TRBV29-1,12,.,TRBJ1-1,TRBD1,TGCAGCGTGGAGGGACAGGGTGGCGAAGCTTTCTTT,CSVEGQGGEAFF
TRBV13,12,.,TRBJ1-1,.,TGTGCCAGCAGCTTCCTATACACTGAAGCTTTCTTT,CASSFLYTEAFF
TRBV9,13,.,TRBJ1-2,.,TGTGCCAGCAGCGTAGTAAGGGGTCATGGCTACACCTTC,CASSVVRGHGYTF
TRBV28,16,once,TRBJ1-4,TRBD1,TGTGCCAGCAGTTACCCAGGGACAGGGTCAGACGAAAAACTGTTTTTT,CASSYPGTGSDEKLFF
TRBV11-3,20,.,TRBJ1-6,TRBD1,TGTGCCAGCAGCTCAAGGACAGGGGTGGCGGGGAGCTCCTATAATTCACCCCTCCACTTT,CASSSRTGVAGSSYNSPLHF
TRBV10-3,16,.,TRBJ2-1,TRBD2,TGTGCCATCAAGTATTCGCTAGCGGACTCCTACAATGAGCAGTTCTTC,CAIKYSLADSYNEQFF
TRBV19,17,few,TRBJ1-2,TRBD1,TGTGCCAGTAGCCGGGACTTTGGGGGACAGGGACTCTATGGCTACACCTTC,CASSRDFGGQGLYGYTF
TRBV11-3,16,.,TRBJ2-1,TRBD2,TGTGCCAGCAGCCCGATATCTAGCGGGAGGGCCGCTGAGCAGTTCTTC,CASSPISSGRAAEQFF
TRBV6-1,14,.,TRBJ2-5,.,TGTGCCAGCAGTGAACTTAGAGGTGGGGAGACCCAGTACTTC,CASSELRGGETQYF
TRBV13,13,.,TRBJ1-2,.,TGTGCCAGCAGCTTCCCAGCTAACTATGGCTACACCTTC,CASSFPANYGYTF
TRBV2,13,.,TRBJ2-1,.,TGTGCCAGCAGAACAAGCGGGTACAATGAGCAGTTCTTC,CASRTSGYNEQFF
TRBV28,12,.,TRBJ1-2,.,TGTGCCAGCAGTTTGGCAGGTTATGGCTACACCTTC,CASSLAGYGYTF
TRBV14,13,.,TRBJ1-1,TRBD1,TGTGCCAGCAGCCATTTAACAGGGGATGAAGCTTTCTTT,CASSHLTGDEAFF
TRBV6-4,16,few,TRBJ2-1,.,TGTGCCAGCAGTCCTTTAGCGGCTAGCTCCTACAATGAGCAGTTCTTC,CASSPLAASSYNEQFF
TRBV9,13,.,TRBJ1-1,.,TGTGCCAGCAGCCCCCTTCTGAACACTGAAGCTTTCTTT,CASSPLLNTEAFF
TRBV5-5,18,.,TRBJ1-1,TRBD1,TGTGCCAGCAGGAAGTCCGGGACAGGGGGCGTGTGGAACACTGAAGCTTTCTTT,CASRKSGTGGVWNTEAFF
TRBV7-2,15,.,TRBJ2-1,TRBD2,TGTGCCAGCAGTAAGACGCCCAGCGGGAGCAATGAGCAGTTCTTC,CASSKTPSGSNEQFF
TRBV9,15,.,TRBJ1-1,TRBD1,TGTGCCAGCAGCGCGGGGGGACAGGGGAGGACTGAAGCTTTCTTT,CASSAGGQGRTEAFF
TRBV5-6,15,.,TRBJ1-2,TRBD1,TGTGCCAGCAGCGCTACCGGGACAGGAGTCTATGGCTACACCTTC,CASSATGTGVYGYTF
TRBV6-1,13,.,TRBJ2-7,TRBD1,TGTGCCAGCATAGGACAGGGGACCTACGAGCAGTACTTC,CASIGQGTYEQYF
TRBV30,12,.,TRBJ2-7,TRBD1,TGTGCCTGTGACAGGGGCCGCTACGAGCAGTACTTC,CACDRGRYEQYF
TRBV6-1,13,.,TRBJ1-2,TRBD1,TGTGCCAGCAGGGACAGGGTTAACTATGGCTACACCTTC,CASRDRVNYGYTF
TRBV27,14,.,TRBJ1-2,.,TGTGCCAGCAGTAAAGATACAAGTCCCTATGGCTACACCTTC,CASSKDTSPYGYTF
TRBV20-1,10,.,TRBJ1-2,.,TGCAGTGCTACAGGGTCTGGCTACACCTTC,CSATGSGYTF
TRBV5-1,14,.,TRBJ2-5,TRBD2,TGCGCCAGCAGCACTAGCGGGAGTTTGTGGACCCAGTACTTC,CASSTSGSLWTQYF